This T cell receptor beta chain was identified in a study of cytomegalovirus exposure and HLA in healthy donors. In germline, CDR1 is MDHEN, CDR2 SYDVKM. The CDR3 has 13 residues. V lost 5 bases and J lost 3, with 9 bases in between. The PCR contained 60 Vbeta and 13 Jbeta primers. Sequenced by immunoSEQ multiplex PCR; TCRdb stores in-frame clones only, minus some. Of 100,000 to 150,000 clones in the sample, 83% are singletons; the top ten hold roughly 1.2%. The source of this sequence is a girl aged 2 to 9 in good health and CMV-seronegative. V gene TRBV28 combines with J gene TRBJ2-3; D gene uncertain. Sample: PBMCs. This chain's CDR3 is CASSGGWTDTQYF. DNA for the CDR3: TGTGCCAGCAGTGGTGGCTGGACAGATACGCAGTATTTT. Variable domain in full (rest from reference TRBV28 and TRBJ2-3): DVKVTQSSRYLVKRTGEKVFLECVQDMDHENMFWYRQDPGLGLRLIYFSYDVKMKEKGDIPEGYSVSREKKERFSLILESASTNQTSMYLCASSGGWTDTQYFGPGTRLTVL.